The sequence of this T cell receptor (beta chain) was determined in a study of T cell responses to AZD1222 COVID-19 vaccine. Germline V gives CDR1 SGHDN, CDR2 FVKESK. Trimming at V came to 2 bases and at J to 3 bases, leaving 6 bases not matched to a gene. This CDR3 spans 15 amino acids. Sequencing was performed with immunoSEQ multiplex PCR; in TCRdb, only in-frame clones are kept and a portion is missing. Among more than 150,000 clones listed, just over 90% were seen once. The source of this sequence is an adult who received the AZD1222 COVID-19 vaccine. V is TRBV14 and J is TRBJ2-7; TRBD1 matches 8 bases. The sample consisted of peripheral blood, taken 28 days after the second AZD1222 dose. The DNA for the CDR3 is TGTGCCAGCAGCCAACCCGGGACAGGAGTCTACGAGCAGTACTTC. It specifies CASSQPGTGVYEQYF.